This T cell receptor (beta chain) was obtained from a study of T cell responses to AZD1222 COVID-19 vaccine. Study-wide results and caveats: Baseline serostatus was positive in only a handful of AZD1222 recipients. Close to half of spike-specific TCRs reportedly recognize unmutated variant regions.

The CDR3 is 19 residues long. The trim removed 6 bases at V and 6 bases at J, leaving 22 bases unmatched. The germline V gene encodes CDR1 LNHDA and CDR2 SQIVND (reference sequence). Profiled with immunoSEQ multiplex PCR; TCRdb holds only in-frame clones, not every one. The table has about 110,000 clones, around 90% seen once. As concerns this clone: Antigen: not known.

This receptor was obtained from an adult in good health. The sequenced sample was peripheral blood, obtained on day 0 of MenACWY control vaccination. The rearrangement joins TRBV19 to TRBJ2-1; TRBD2 matches 8 bases. The CDR3, as DNA: TGTGCCAGTAGCCTTCGGGGGACTAGTTTGATCTTGGGGGCCAATGAGCAGTTCTTC. As protein: CASSLRGTSLILGANEQFF. Full variable domain (missing parts from reference TRBV19 and TRBJ2-1): DGGITQSPKYLFRKEGQNVTLSCEQNLNHDAMYWYRQDPGQGLRLIYYSQIVNDFQKGDIAEGYSVSREKKESFPLTVTSAQKNPTAFYLCASSLRGTSLILGANEQFFGPGTRLTVL.